Shown below are 27 T cell receptor beta chains from a single sample sequenced in a study of cytomegalovirus exposure and HLA in healthy donors. Use of 60 Vbeta and 13 Jbeta primers characterized the PCR. TCRdb's table, derived via immunoSEQ multiplex PCR, lists solely in-frame clones and lacks some. The profile shows 100,000 or so clones, about three quarters of them singletons. Input material: PBMCs. The receptors originated from a middle-aged woman in good health and CMV-seropositive.

The genes are TRBV5-1 and TRBJ1-1; a possible D gene is TRBD1 (5 bases). The germline V gene has CDR1 SGHRS and CDR2 YFSETQ. Trimming shortened V by 0 bases and J by 7 bases, and 10 bases separated the two germline ends. This CDR3 is built from 13 residues. The CDR3 nucleotides read TGCGCCAGCAGCTTGGAGGGGCAGGGTGAAGCTTTCTTT. This codes for CASSLEGQGEAFF.

The chain couples TRBV9 to TRBJ1-4, with D maybe TRBD1 (6 bases). V lost 3 bases and J lost 2, with 11 bases in between. Per the germline V gene, CDR1 is SGDLS and CDR2 is YYNGEE. The CDR3 totals 15 residues. The CDR3 protein is CASSARGWTNEKLFF. The DNA of the CDR3 is TGTGCCAGCAGCGCCAGGGGATGGACTAATGAAAAACTGTTTTTT. Filled out from reference TRBV9 and TRBJ1-4, the complete variable domain reads DSGVTQTPKHLITATGQRVTLRCSPRSGDLSVYWYQQSLDQGLQFLIQYYNGEERAKGNILERFSAQQFPDLHSELNLSSLELGDSALYFCASSARGWTNEKLFFGSGTQLSVL.

The chain has TRBV7-9 and TRBJ2-3, with D perhaps matching TRBD2 (5 bases). The germline V and J ends were trimmed by 6 bases and 4 bases, with 8 bases remaining between them. Germline-derived CDR1 and CDR2 are SEHNR and FQNEAQ (reference sequence). The CDR3 contains 12 residues. DNA for the CDR3: TGTGCCAGCAGTCCCGGGGCAGATACGCAGTATTTT. Protein: CASSPGADTQYF.

J is TRBJ2-3 and V is TRBV18; 8 bases map to TRBD2. Germline CDR1 KGHSH, CDR2 LQKENI. This CDR3 comprises 16 residues. The V gene end was trimmed by 3 bases and the J gene end by 0 bases; junction bases not matched to a gene: 5. The CDR3 DNA sequence: TGTGCCAGCTCACCGATAGAGCGGGGGAGCACAGATACGCAGTATTTT. It is translated as CASSPIERGSTDTQYF.

V gene TRBV9 combines with J gene TRBJ1-1; D might be TRBD1 (5 bases). CDR3 length equals 15 residues. Germline values: CDR1 SGDLS, CDR2 YYNGEE. Trimming removed 0 bases from V and 3 bases from J, with 12 bases in between. The chain's CDR3 is CASSVEGRADTEAFF. The CDR3 region has the DNA TGTGCCAGCAGCGTAGAGGGCAGGGCTGACACTGAAGCTTTCTTT.

The chain links TRBV12-5 to TRBJ2-2, with 8 bases lining up with TRBD1. The CDR3 is made up of 14 amino acids. The J segment lost 1 base and the V segment lost 6 bases, leaving 1 base of the junction unmatched. Germline V gives CDR1 LGHNT, CDR2 FRNRAP. CDR3 nucleotide sequence: TGTGCTAGTGGAGGGACAGGGAACACCGGGGAGCTGTTTTTT. Translated, it gives CASGGTGNTGELFF.

V and J are TRBV6-5 and TRBJ2-7; a possible D gene is TRBD2 (6 bases). This CDR3 has 15 amino acids. V dropped 3 bases and J dropped 1 base, with 13 bases sitting between them. Germline values: CDR1 MNHEY, CDR2 SVGAGI. CDR3 nucleotides: TGTGCCAGCAGTTATTCCCTAGCGCCTTCCTACGAGCAGTACTTC. The encoded protein is CASSYSLAPSYEQYF.

V gene TRBV2 combines with J gene TRBJ2-1, with 8 bases that match TRBD2. The CDR3 contains 13 residues. Germline V gene lookup returns CDR1 SNHLY and CDR2 FYNNEI. The trim removed 8 bases at V and 8 bases at J, leaving 8 bases unmatched. The CDR3 region is CASLGLAADEQFF. The CDR3 bases are TGTGCCAGCCTCGGACTAGCTGCAGATGAGCAGTTCTTC.

This sequence joins TRBV9 and TRBJ2-1, with 11 bases aligning to TRBD2. J lost 4 bases, V lost 2 bases, and 2 bases had no gene match. CDR3 length: 15 residues. The V gene's germline CDR1 is SGDLS and CDR2 YYNGEE. The CDR3 sequence is CASSVSGGEYNEQFF. Here the CDR3 DNA reads TGTGCCAGCAGCGTTAGCGGGGGGGAGTACAATGAGCAGTTCTTC.

This clone appeared once. This chain uses TRBV27 with TRBJ1-5; a weak D match, TRBD1 (5 bases). V shed 3 bases and J shed 3 bases, with 15 bases lying between them. CDR1 and CDR2 (germline): MNHEY, SMNVEV (reference sequence). The CDR3 sequence is 16 residues long. As DNA, the CDR3 is TGTGCCAGCAGTTTGTATCCGGCAGGGAACAATCAGCCCCAGCATTTT. Translated: CASSLYPAGNNQPQHF.

V and J are TRBV4-1 and TRBJ1-2; TRBD1 matches 9 bases. V shed 3 bases and J 2 bases; nucleotides not matched to a gene: 13. Germline values: CDR1 MGHRA, CDR2 YSYEKL. The CDR3 spans 18 residues. CDR3 in amino acids: CASSQGTNPGTGNYGYTF. CDR3 nucleotides: TGCGCCAGCAGCCAGGGAACGAACCCCGGGACAGGGAACTATGGCTACACCTTC.

This sequence joins TRBV29-1 and TRBJ1-2, with D possibly TRBD1 on 5 matching bases. This CDR3 is built from 11 residues. Germline V gene data show CDR1 as SQVTM and CDR2 as ANQGSEA. Trimming shortened V by 4 bases and J by 6 bases, and 9 bases separated the two germline ends. CDR3 sequence (DNA): TGCAGCGTTGGGCGGGGGGATGGCTACACCTTC. It is translated as CSVGRGDGYTF.

As to this clone: Different DNA sequences within this sample yield the same CDR3. This chain joins TRBV27 and TRBJ2-7; 10 bases are a match to TRBD1. The V gene end was trimmed by 5 bases and the J gene end by 5 bases; junction bases not matched to a gene: 6. The CDR3 contains 14 residues. CDR1 and CDR2 from the germline V gene are MNHEY and SMNVEV (reference sequence). CDR3 residues: CASSPRQGAHEQYF. CDR3 coding DNA: TGTGCCAGCAGTCCGCGACAGGGGGCTCACGAGCAGTACTTC.

This chain uses TRBV5-1 with TRBJ1-4, with 8 bases that match TRBD1. Germline CDR1 and CDR2: SGHRS and YFSETQ. With 4 bases clipped from V and 3 bases from J, the junction kept 2 bases outside the gene matches. There are 14 residues in the CDR3. The CDR3 loop reads CASSRQGSNEKLFF. The CDR3 nucleotides are TGCGCCAGCAGCCGACAGGGGTCTAATGAAAAACTGTTTTTT.

This clone showed up many times. V and J are TRBV4-2 and TRBJ2-2; 11 bases fit TRBD2. The CDR3 runs to 16 residues. With V trimmed by 4 bases and J by 2 bases, 3 bases remained unmatched. Germline V CDR1 and CDR2: LGHNA, YNFKEQ. The CDR3: CASSPTSGDNTGELFF. The CDR3 coding sequence is TGTGCCAGCAGCCCGACTAGCGGGGACAACACCGGGGAGCTGTTTTTT.

The chain is built from TRBV5-6 and TRBJ1-5; no clear D. Germline CDR1 SGHDT, CDR2 YYEEEE. V was cut by 0 bases and J by 6 bases, with 7 bases left in between. The CDR3 consists of 13 residues. In DNA form, the CDR3 reads TGTGCCAGCAGCTTGGGATTAGTTCAGCCCCAGCATTTT. It is translated as CASSLGLVQPQHF.

V gene TRBV5-6 combines with J gene TRBJ1-4; D unresolved. Germline V gives CDR1 SGHDT, CDR2 YYEEEE. The CDR3 totals 14 residues. V dropped 0 bases and J dropped 8 bases, with 11 bases sitting between them. CDR3 amino acids: CASSLVTGREKLFF. The CDR3 DNA follows: TGTGCCAGCAGCTTGGTAACGGGGAGGGAAAAACTGTTTTTT.

The V and J genes are TRBV6-1 and TRBJ1-3; the match to TRBD1 covers 7 bases. This CDR3 has 14 residues. Trimming took 6 bases from V and 2 from J; bases not matched to a gene: 4. CDR1 and CDR2 from the germline V gene are MNHNS and SASEGT. The CDR3 nucleotides read TGTGCCAGCAGGGCTCAGGGGGCTGGAAACACCATATATTTT. Encoded protein: CASRAQGAGNTIYF.

The V gene is TRBV7-9, the J gene TRBJ2-5; perhaps TRBD2 as D (5 bases). Trimming pared 5 bases from V and 5 bases from J, leaving 21 bases between. Per germline, CDR1 SEHNR and CDR2 FQNEAQ (reference sequence). This CDR3 has 16 residues. CDR3 protein: CASSPQPDAGRETQYF. Here the CDR3 DNA reads TGTGCCAGCAGCCCCCAGCCGGATGCGGGCCGGGAGACCCAGTACTTC. The variable domain in full, with the rest retrieved from reference TRBV7-9 and TRBJ2-5, is DTGVSQNPRHKITKRGQNVTFRCDPISEHNRLYWYRQTLGQGPEFLTYFQNEAQLEKSRLLSDRFSAERPKGSFSTLEIQRTEQGDSAMYLCASSPQPDAGRETQYFGPGTRLLVL.

This clone was counted only a few times. The CDR3 loop is CSAGTADRPQHF. The CDR3 DNA follows: TGCAGCGCCGGGACAGCCGATCGGCCCCAGCATTTT. The V call is TRBV29-1, the J call TRBJ1-5, with TRBD1 identical over 7 bases. The germline CDR1 and CDR2 sequences are SQVTM and ANQGSEA. CDR3 length equals 12 residues. The J segment lost 9 bases and the V segment lost 7 bases, leaving 9 bases of the junction unmatched.

This clone has a handful of counts. The V gene is TRBV19, the J gene TRBJ1-3, with 9 bases lining up with TRBD1. The CDR3 extends over 12 amino acids. The germline V gene encodes CDR1 LNHDA and CDR2 SQIVND (reference sequence). V trimming: 9 bases; J trimming: 4 bases; junction bases outside the gene matches: 1. CDR3 DNA sequence: TGTGCCAGCGGACAGGGGGGAAACACCATATATTTT. Its translation: CASGQGGNTIYF. The whole variable domain, remainder taken from reference TRBV19 and TRBJ1-3, is DGGITQSPKYLFRKEGQNVTLSCEQNLNHDAMYWYRQDPGQGLRLIYYSQIVNDFQKGDIAEGYSVSREKKESFPLTVTSAQKNPTAFYLCASGQGGNTIYFGEGSWLTVV.

This clone was observed a handful of times. This chain uses TRBV6-1 with TRBJ2-7; 7 nucleotides agree with TRBD1. The ends lost 4 bases at V and 2 bases at J; junction bases unmatched: 8. Per germline, CDR1 MNHNS and CDR2 SASEGT. This CDR3 region has 15 residues. The CDR3: CASSVEQGLPYEQYF. CDR3 nucleotide sequence: TGTGCCAGCAGTGTAGAACAGGGGTTACCCTACGAGCAGTACTTC.

This rearrangement joins TRBV6-5 to TRBJ1-2, with D unresolved. V was trimmed by 9 bases and J by 1 base, leaving 12 bases between them. CDR1 is MNHEY and CDR2 is SVGAGI in the germline V gene. The CDR3 sequence is 13 residues long. CDR3 sequence reads: CASWAALNYGYTF. CDR3 DNA: TGTGCCAGTTGGGCAGCTCTTAACTATGGCTACACCTTC.

The chain joins TRBV4-1 to TRBJ1-3; 10 bases map to TRBD1. This CDR3 is 18 amino acids long. CDR1 is MGHRA and CDR2 is YSYEKL in the germline V gene. Unmatched junction bases numbered 9, after V lost 4 bases and J lost 0 bases. As DNA, the CDR3 is TGCGCCAGCAGCCGGACAGGGGGATCCATCTTCTCTGGAAACACCATATATTTT. As protein: CASSRTGGSIFSGNTIYF.

The V call is TRBV7-3, the J call TRBJ2-1, with 8 bases lining up with TRBD2. The CDR3 consists of 16 residues. Trimming removed 3 bases from V and 8 bases from J; junction bases left unmatched: 12. CDR1 is SGHTA, CDR2 FQGTGA, per germline. The CDR3 is CASSLVGGGGMDEQFF. CDR3 nucleotides: TGTGCCAGCAGCTTGGTCGGCGGCGGGGGGATGGATGAGCAGTTCTTC.

The chain has TRBV7-2 and TRBJ1-1; the D is unclear. V shed 5 bases and J shed 9 bases, with 16 bases lying between them. CDR3 length equals 13 residues. CDR1 is SGHTA and CDR2 is FQGNSA in the germline V gene. The CDR3 loop reads CASSPPAPLKAFF. The CDR3 region has the DNA TGTGCCAGCAGCCCACCCGCCCCCCTAAAAGCTTTCTTT.

The chain uses TRBV30 and TRBJ2-5; no definite D call. In germline, CDR1 is GTSNPN, CDR2 SVGIG (reference sequence). V dropped 0 bases and J dropped 5 bases, with 7 bases sitting between them. This CDR3 has 12 amino acids. The CDR3 DNA sequence: TGTGCCTGGAGTGTTGACGGGGAGACCCAGTACTTC. Its translation is CAWSVDGETQYF. The full variable domain, with the rest looked up from reference TRBV30 and TRBJ2-5, is SQTIHQWPATLVQPVGSPLSLECTVEGTSNPNLYWYRQAAGRGLQLLFYSVGIGQISSEVPQNLSASRPQDRQFILSSKKLLLSDSGFYLCAWSVDGETQYFGPGTRLLVL.